The present T cell receptor (beta chain) was sequenced within a study of T cell responses to AZD1222 COVID-19 vaccine. Study-wide points: Among those given AZD1222, only five or six were seropositive at baseline. Donors were chiefly white British, with a greater number of females, and clonal diversity was perhaps underestimated. Mapped onto spike, vaccine-associated CD4 TCRs spanned it and were dominant at 160-218 and 743-854. A rise in Spike-specific TCR breadth and depth followed two AZD1222 doses.

As regards this clone: Its specificity is unknown.

TCRdb keeps only in-frame clones here, not all; method: immunoSEQ multiplex PCR. This table has about 140,000 clones, around nine tenths appearing once. J gave up 1 base and V 0 bases, and 3 bases lay outside the gene matches. The CDR3 is made up of 15 amino acids. Germline V CDR1 and CDR2: KGHSH, LQKENI. V and J are TRBV18 and TRBJ2-7; TRBD1 aligns across 7 bases. This TCR was recovered from an adult who received the AZD1222 COVID-19 vaccine. The sequencing used peripheral blood, collected 28 days after the second AZD1222 dose. The CDR3 region has the DNA TGTGCCAGCTCACCACCGGGGGACAGTTCCTACGAGCAGTACTTC. It codes for CASSPPGDSSYEQYF.